Detailed here is one TCR beta chain. Its antigen is still unknown. Relative to the germline gene, one junction end is altered; a read error may explain this. The library came from three nested PCR rounds adapted from ARM-PCR protocols. TCRdb re-derived calls from the multiplex PCR reads in MiXCR, one entry per CDR3 protein. The sample shows over 100,000 distinct CDR3 sequences, about 64% of them seen only once. Germline CDR1 SGHNT, CDR2 YENEEA. This CDR3 comprises 13 residues. The data were obtained in a study of tumor and adjacent non-tumor tissue in lung cancer. Study-level results: In normal lung, the top 100 clones were significantly more dominant than in tumor.

No cell sorting was done before RNA was extracted from the tissue. This non-tumor lung sample came from over 3 cm beyond the tumor edge. Newly diagnosed lung cancer patients had thoracic surgery in China, August–late 2014, without prior chemotherapy. The gene calls are TRBV11-3 and TRBJ2-3; no clear D. The sequenced sample was distant non-tumor lung tissue. The receptor comes from a man aged 60 to 69 with non-small cell lung cancer. For the CDR3, the DNA is TGTGCCAGCAGCTTAGACGGTACAGATACGCAGCTTTTT. Protein: CASSLDGTDTQLF.